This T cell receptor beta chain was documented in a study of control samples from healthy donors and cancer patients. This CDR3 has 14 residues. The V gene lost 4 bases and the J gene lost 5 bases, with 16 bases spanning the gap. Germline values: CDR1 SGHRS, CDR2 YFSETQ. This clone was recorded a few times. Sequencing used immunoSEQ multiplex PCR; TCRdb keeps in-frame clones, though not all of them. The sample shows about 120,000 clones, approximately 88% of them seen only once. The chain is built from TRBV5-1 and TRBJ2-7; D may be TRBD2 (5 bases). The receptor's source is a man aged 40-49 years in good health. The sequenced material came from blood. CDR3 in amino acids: CASSVPGFMDEQYF. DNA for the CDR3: TGCGCCAGCAGCGTCCCGGGGTTCATGGACGAGCAGTACTTC.